This entry lists 9 T cell receptor beta chains sequenced from one sample in a study of CD4+ T cells in melanoma. TCRdb keeps only in-frame clones here, not all; method: immunoSEQ multiplex PCR. Of under 10,000 clones in the sample, approximately 72% were seen once. Sequences were obtained from tumor tissue. These receptors were taken from a human donor with melanoma.

V gene TRBV5-5 combines with J gene TRBJ2-7; D unclear. There are 17 residues in the CDR3. Trimming pared 1 base from V and 2 bases from J, leaving 19 bases between. CDR1 SGHKS and CDR2 YYEKEE come from the germline V gene (reference sequence). In nucleotides, the CDR3 is TGTGCCAGCAGCTTGATCGGCGGAACATTTGACCCCTACGAGCAGTACTTC. Encoded protein: CASSLIGGTFDPYEQYF.

The chain is built from TRBV5-6 and TRBJ1-5; tentative D call: TRBD1 (5 bases). Germline CDR1 is SGHDT and CDR2 is YYEEEE. The ends were cut back, 0 bases at V and 0 bases at J, with 7 bases in the middle. The CDR3 is 15 residues long. The CDR3 sequence is CASSLGRGSNQPQHF. CDR3 in DNA: TGTGCCAGCAGCTTGGGAAGGGGTAGCAATCAGCCCCAGCATTTT.

The gene calls are TRBV30 and TRBJ1-2; the D gene is possibly TRBD1 (5 bases). CDR3 length equals 13 residues. V dropped 4 bases and J dropped 7 bases, with 16 bases sitting between them. Germline CDR1 is GTSNPN and CDR2 is SVGIG (reference sequence). The CDR3 DNA sequence: TGTGCCTGGAACGGGGGAGGAATCGGTGGCTACACCTTC. Its protein is CAWNGGGIGGYTF.

This rearrangement joins TRBV7-9 to TRBJ1-1, with D unresolved. The CDR3 has 12 residues. V lost 1 base, J lost 4 bases, and 4 bases lay in between. Germline assignment: CDR1 SEHNR and CDR2 FQNEAQ (reference sequence). CDR3 amino acids: CASSLGSTEAFF. For the CDR3, the DNA is TGTGCCAGCAGCTTAGGGTCCACTGAAGCTTTCTTT.

This rearrangement joins TRBV5-1 to TRBJ1-5; D is undetermined. Deletions cut 0 bases from V and 6 bases from J, with 16 bases between. The CDR3 length is 16 residues. Germline values: CDR1 SGHRS, CDR2 YFSETQ. CDR3 loop: CASSLVGPPRRQPQHF. As DNA, the CDR3 is TGCGCCAGCAGCTTGGTAGGACCCCCACGTCGTCAGCCCCAGCATTTT.

About this clone itself: This CDR3 is also generated by other DNA sequences in the sample. The chain links TRBV5-6 to TRBJ2-1; 7 nucleotides align to TRBD2. CDR1 is SGHDT, CDR2 YYEEEE, per germline. V lost 2 bases, J lost 7 bases, and 6 bases stayed unmatched. The CDR3 is 14 residues long. The chain's CDR3 is CASSLGGGDNEQFF. Written as DNA, the CDR3 is TGTGCCAGCAGCTTAGGTGGGGGGGATAATGAGCAGTTCTTC.

This chain links TRBV4-1 with TRBJ2-1; D gene unclear. Germline V gives CDR1 MGHRA, CDR2 YSYEKL. The CDR3 has 13 residues. V was clipped by 0 bases and J by 10 bases, with 10 bases between them. DNA for the CDR3: TGCGCCAGCAGCCAAGATCTCATGGGCGAGCAGTTCTTC. It translates to CASSQDLMGEQFF.

V usage is TRBV18 and J usage is TRBJ2-4, with TRBD1 as a possible D gene (6 bases). Between the trimmed V and J ends, which lost 3 bases and 5 bases, there was a span of 14 bases. This CDR3 has 15 amino acids. Germline V CDR1 and CDR2: KGHSH, LQKENI. CDR3 in DNA: TGTGCCAGCTCACCCATGGGGGCCCGAGAAAACATTCAGTACTTC. As protein: CASSPMGARENIQYF.

This chain uses TRBV6-1 with TRBJ1-1; no clear D gene. The germline V and J ends were trimmed by 7 bases and 3 bases, with 18 bases remaining between them. This CDR3 has 15 residues. Germline lookup yields CDR1 MNHNS and CDR2 SASEGT. This CDR3 is CASMAFRAFDTEAFF. As DNA, the CDR3 is TGTGCCAGCATGGCTTTCCGGGCGTTTGACACTGAAGCTTTCTTT.